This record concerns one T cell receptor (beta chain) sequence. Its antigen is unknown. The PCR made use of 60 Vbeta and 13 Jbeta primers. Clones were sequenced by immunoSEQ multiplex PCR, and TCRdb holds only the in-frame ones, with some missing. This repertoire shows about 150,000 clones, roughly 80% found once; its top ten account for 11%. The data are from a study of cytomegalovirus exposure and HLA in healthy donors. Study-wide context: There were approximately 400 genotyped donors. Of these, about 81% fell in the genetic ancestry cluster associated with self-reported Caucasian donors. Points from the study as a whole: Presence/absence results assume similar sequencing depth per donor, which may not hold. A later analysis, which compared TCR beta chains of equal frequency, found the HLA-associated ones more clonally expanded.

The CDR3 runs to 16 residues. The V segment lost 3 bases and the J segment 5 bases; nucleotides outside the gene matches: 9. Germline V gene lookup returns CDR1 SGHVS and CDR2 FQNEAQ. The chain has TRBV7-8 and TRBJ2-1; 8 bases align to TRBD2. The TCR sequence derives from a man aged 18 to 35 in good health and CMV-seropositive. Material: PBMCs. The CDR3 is CASSLEAGEIDNEQFF. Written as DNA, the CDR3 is TGTGCCAGCAGCTTGGAAGCGGGAGAAATTGACAATGAGCAGTTCTTC. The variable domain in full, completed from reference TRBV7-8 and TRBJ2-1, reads GAGVSQSPRYKVAKRGQDVALRCDPISGHVSLFWYQQALGQGPEFLTYFQNEAQLDKSGLPSDRFFAERPEGSVSTLKIQRTQQEDSAVYLCASSLEAGEIDNEQFFGPGTRLTVL.